Sequencing of this TCR beta chain was carried out in a study of Graves' ophthalmopathy and Graves' hyperthyroidism. The study amplified TCR beta CDR3 regions using RNA transcripts. Amplification began with first-round RT-PCR using HTBI primers, then second-round multiplex PCR was performed. TCRdb fed the multiplex PCR reads into MiXCR, producing one record per CDR3 protein. The table has 200,000 to 250,000 distinct CDR3 sequences, about a fifth seen once. Ophthalmopathy donors were characterized by moderate-to-severe activity, CAS of at least 3, NOSPECS of at least 4, and duration under 3 months. Other autoimmune diseases, uncontrolled infections, pregnancy and lactation each led to patient exclusion. PBMCs stemmed from 10 ml of fresh peripheral blood. Germline lookup yields CDR1 MGHRA and CDR2 YSYEKL. This CDR3 is 15 amino acids long. Trimming cost V 7 bases and J 5 bases, with 21 bases left between them.

Remarks on this clonotype: Antigen unknown. A much larger clone differs by one base, so this may be a read error.

Study results and limitations: Using a 13-signature model, the authors split ophthalmopathy from stable hyperthyroidism, with about 90% sensitivity and 70% to 83% specificity.

This chain joins TRBV4-1 and TRBJ2-7, with unresolved D. Material for sequencing was peripheral blood. This TCR came from a woman in her fifties or sixties with Graves' ophthalmopathy. CDR3 sequence reads: CASTSTGDWAHEQYF. CDR3 nucleotide sequence: TGCGCCAGCACCTCAACCGGCGACTGGGCCCACGAGCAGTACTTC.